This entry lists 24 T cell receptor beta chains sequenced from one sample in a study of breast tumors, draining lymph nodes, adjacent tissues (dated by TCRdb to 2016 to 2017). The lymph node samples were taken from the axillary draining lymph nodes of breast cancer patients. The library was prepared using multiplex PCR. The listed sequencing device is Illumina HiSeq 2000. TCRdb ran its own pipeline on the public reads, namely fastp trimming at Q25 and MiXCR clone calling, and kept in-frame beta chains. Here each entry gathers all rows of one CDR3 protein and keeps the most common genes and DNA. The sample table contains some 250,000 distinct CDR3 sequences; only one count was recorded for around 35% of them. Approximately 3.6% of the sample belongs to the ten largest clones. Material for sequencing was axillary lymph node tissue. These receptors came from a female donor with breast cancer. Some clones in this sample may be carry-over from other donors' samples.

This clonotype was detected a few times. A junction boundary mismatches the germline segment, possibly from a read error. V usage is TRBV10-3 and J usage is TRBJ2-7, with 12 bases aligning to TRBD1. Germline assignment: CDR1 ENHRY and CDR2 SYGVKD. There are 15 residues in the CDR3. The CDR3, as DNA: TGTGCCAGCAGTACGGGACAGGGGGCCTTCTACGAGCAGTACTTC. It translates to CASSTGQGAFYEQYF.

This rearrangement joins TRBV5-1 to TRBJ2-1; TRBD1 or TRBD2 may be the D gene (5 bases each). V was pared by 2 bases and J by 12 bases, with 21 bases between. The CDR3 totals 15 residues. Germline V gene lookup returns CDR1 SGHRS and CDR2 YFSETQ. The CDR3 region is CASSLTGSSTDTQFF. The CDR3 bases are TGCGCCAGCAGCTTAACAGGATCTAGCACAGATACGCAGTTCTTC. The variable domain in full, completed from reference TRBV5-1 and TRBJ2-1, reads KAGVTQTPRYLIKTRGQQVTLSCSPISGHRSVSWYQQTPGQGLQFLFEYFSETQRNKGNFPGRFSGRQFSNSRSEMNVSTLELGDSALYLCASSLTGSSTDTQFFGPGTRLTVL.

The chain carries TRBV2 and TRBJ1-2, with no clear D. The CDR3 sequence is 12 residues long. Germline V gene data show CDR1 as SNHLY and CDR2 as FYNNEI. V dropped 4 bases and J dropped 7 bases, with 10 bases sitting between them. CDR3 sequence: CASSAFGTGYTF. In nucleotides, the CDR3 is TGTGCCAGCAGTGCGTTCGGTACTGGCTACACCTTC.

There are a few counts of this clonotype. It may be a read error: a sequence one base away is much more abundant. The chain links TRBV7-9 to TRBJ2-1; TRBD2 agrees at 9 bases. The germline V gene encodes CDR1 SEHNR and CDR2 FQNEAQ (reference sequence). The CDR3 extends over 15 amino acids. Germline trimming cut 3 bases from V and 4 bases from J; bases unmatched to any gene: 4. The CDR3 DNA follows: TGTGCCAGCAGCTTCATGCTAGCGGGGTACAATGAGCAGTTCTTC. It encodes CASSFMLAGYNEQFF.

This clonotype was recorded a few times. J is TRBJ2-7 and V is TRBV27; TRBD1 agrees at 7 bases. Germline-derived CDR1 and CDR2 are MNHEY and SMNVEV (reference sequence). The V segment lost 2 bases and the J segment 3 bases; nucleotides outside the gene matches: 4. CDR3 size: 14 residues. CDR3 in amino acids: CASSLITGDYEQYF. Here the CDR3 DNA reads TGTGCCAGCAGTTTAATAACAGGGGACTACGAGCAGTACTTC.

The CDR3 nucleotides are TGTGCCAGCAGTCACCCCTACGGAAATACGCAGTATTTT. Its protein product is CASSHPYGNTQYF. The chain links TRBV6-6 to TRBJ2-3; D not resolved. V was shortened by 5 bases and J by 7 bases, with 13 bases between the two germline ends. This CDR3 comprises 13 residues. Germline V lookup: CDR1 MNHNY, CDR2 SVGAGI (reference sequence).

This clonotype was counted ten times or more. It may be a read error: a sequence one base away is much more abundant. The chain has TRBV20-1 and TRBJ1-5; no definite D call. Looked up from germline, CDR1 is DFQATT and CDR2 is SNEGSKA (reference sequence). The CDR3 extends over 12 amino acids. The CDR3 DNA sequence: TGCAGTGCTAGCCCGGCCCATCAGCCCCCGCATTTT. It translates to CSASPAHQPPHF.

This clonotype was counted at least ten times. The rearrangement uses TRBV12-3 or TRBV12-4 and TRBJ1-6; the D is unclear. V shed 2 bases and J shed 5 bases, with 10 bases lying between them. CDR3 size: 15 residues. CDR3 coding DNA: TGTGCCAGCAGTTTATCCTGGCAAAATAATTCACCCCTCCACTTT. Protein sequence: CASSLSWQNNSPLHF.

To note about this clonotype: A much larger clone sits a single nucleotide away, making a read error possible. This chain joins TRBV5-4 and TRBJ2-1; D might be TRBD1 or TRBD2, each matching 6 bases. The CDR3 is made up of 14 amino acids. Germline V lookup: CDR1 SGHNT, CDR2 YYREEE (reference sequence). As DNA, the CDR3 is TGTGCCAGCAGCTCGGAGACAGGCGGGAATGAGCAGCTCTTC. This translates into CASSSETGGNEQLF.

This chain connects TRBV5-1 to TRBJ2-3; 12 bases line up with TRBD2. Germline CDR1 and CDR2: SGHRS and YFSETQ. The CDR3 runs 15 residues. J gave up 9 bases and V 5 bases, and 10 bases lay outside the gene matches. CDR3 sequence reads: CASSILAGGRGTQYF. The CDR3 nucleotides read TGCGCCAGCAGTATCCTAGCGGGAGGGAGAGGAACGCAGTATTTT.

This clonotype was counted between two and nine times. The V gene is TRBV29-1, the J gene TRBJ2-5; no clear D. Trimming left V 6 bases short and J 2 bases short, with 16 bases between. CDR1 is SQVTM and CDR2 is ANQGSEA in the germline V gene. The CDR3 has 14 amino acids. The chain's CDR3 is CSVKNRNRQETQYF. CDR3 DNA: TGCAGCGTCAAGAACCGAAACCGGCAAGAGACCCAGTACTTC.

The chain is built from TRBV15 and TRBJ2-3, with D possibly TRBD2 on 5 matching bases. CDR1 and CDR2 from the germline V gene are LNHNV and YYDKDF (reference sequence). V was pared by 0 bases and J by 0 bases, with 13 bases between. This CDR3 is 17 amino acids long. CDR3 protein: CATSRELGGPSTDTQYF. The CDR3 DNA sequence: TGTGCCACCAGCAGAGAGCTCGGCGGGCCTAGCACAGATACGCAGTATTTT.

This chain uses TRBV4-1 with TRBJ2-2; TRBD2 might be the D (5 bases). Germline values: CDR1 MGHRA, CDR2 YSYEKL. The CDR3 is 16 amino acids. Trimming pared 2 bases from V and 8 bases from J, leaving 18 bases between. CDR3 protein: CASSQPLDSSGGELFF. The CDR3 bases are TGCGCCAGCAGCCAACCCCTGGACTCCTCTGGTGGGGAGCTGTTTTTT.

This clonotype has ten or more counts. One end of the junction is discordant with germline, which a read error may explain. The genes are TRBV2 and TRBJ2-3; D unresolved. Germline CDR1 reads SNHLY; CDR2 reads FYNNEI. There are 13 residues in the CDR3. Here the CDR3 reads CASSEPDPDTQCF. As DNA, the CDR3 is TGTGCCAGCAGTGAACCCGACCCAGATACGCAGTGTTTT.

This clonotype showed up just a few times. The chain employs TRBV6-5 and TRBJ2-1; 9 nucleotides match TRBD2. The CDR3 contains 16 residues. CDR1 is MNHEY, CDR2 SVGAGI, per germline. Germline trimming cut 0 bases from V and 7 bases from J; bases unmatched to any gene: 7. CDR3 in DNA: TGTGCCAGCAGTTACTCGAGATTAGCGGGAGTGAATGAGCAGTTCTTC. Residues: CASSYSRLAGVNEQFF.

Points on this clonotype: One junction end disagrees with the germline gene, perhaps due to a read error. The chain joins TRBV7-8 to TRBJ1-3; no definite D call. The V gene's germline CDR1 is SGHVS and CDR2 FQNEAQ. The CDR3 totals 15 residues. The CDR3 DNA is TGTGCCAGCAGCTTAGTAGGGATCTCTGGAAACACCATACATTTT. Amino acid sequence: CASSLVGISGNTIHF.

This clonotype was seen at least ten times. The chain joins TRBV29-1 to TRBJ1-2; the D gene is possibly TRBD1 (5 bases). Germline V gene sequence: CDR1 SQVTM, CDR2 ANQGSEA. This CDR3 is built from 14 residues. The V end was cut by 4 bases, the J end by 2 bases, with 14 bases between. DNA for the CDR3: TGCAGCGTTGGCCCCGGACAAGCAAACTATGGCTACACCTTC. This translates into CSVGPGQANYGYTF.

This clonotype was counted ten times or more. The chain links TRBV18 to TRBJ1-2; perhaps TRBD1 as D (5 bases). Germline V gene lookup returns CDR1 KGHSH and CDR2 LQKENI. The ends were cut back, 2 bases at V and 6 bases at J, with 7 bases in the middle. The CDR3 contains 12 residues. CDR3 in DNA: TGTGCCAGCTCACCAAAAGGGGATGGCTACACCTTC. Translation gives CASSPKGDGYTF. Supplemented by reference TRBV18 and TRBJ1-2, the full variable domain reads NAGVMQNPRHLVRRRGQEARLRCSPMKGHSHVYWYRQLPEEGLKFMVYLQKENIIDESGMPKERFSAEFPKEGPSILRIQQVVRGDSAAYFCASSPKGDGYTFGSGTRLTVV.

In this sample, this clonotype turned up many times. The genes are TRBV5-1 and TRBJ1-4, with D possibly being TRBD1 (6 bases). Per germline, CDR1 SGHRS and CDR2 YFSETQ. Trimming left V 4 bases short and J 8 bases short, with 15 bases between. The CDR3 loop spans 14 amino acids. The CDR3 protein is CASSLEGGREKLFF. The DNA of the CDR3 is TGCGCCAGCAGCCTGGAGGGGGGCCGAGAAAAACTGTTTTTT. The entire variable domain, with the rest obtained from reference TRBV5-1 and TRBJ1-4, is as follows: KAGVTQTPRYLIKTRGQQVTLSCSPISGHRSVSWYQQTPGQGLQFLFEYFSETQRNKGNFPGRFSGRQFSNSRSEMNVSTLELGDSALYLCASSLEGGREKLFFGSGTQLSVL.

This clonotype has only a few counts. The V gene is TRBV6-6, the J gene TRBJ1-2, with 10 positions matching TRBD1. V lost 5 bases to trimming and J lost 3 bases; unmatched junction nucleotides: 6. Germline-derived CDR1 and CDR2 are MNHNY and SVGAGI (reference sequence). CDR3 size: 15 residues. The CDR3 is CASSDRGRNDYGYTF. The CDR3 bases are TGTGCCAGCAGTGACAGGGGGCGTAATGACTATGGCTACACCTTC.

With respect to this clonotype: The DNA is left out, because the CDR3 cannot be placed on it with certainty; the CDR3 is given as TCRdb lists it. The chain combines TRBV7-2 with TRBJ2-7; the D segment call TRBD2 is taken from the table without a DNA check. CDR1 and CDR2 from the germline V gene are SGHTA and FQGNSA. The CDR3 is 21 amino acids long, termini counted. CDR3 sequence reads: CASSFYICSASGGDLSYEQYF.

The chain uses TRBV7-9 and TRBJ2-1; 11 bases agree with TRBD2. The junction had 10 bases not matched to a gene; V was cut back by 6 bases and J by 0 bases. The germline V gene encodes CDR1 SEHNR and CDR2 FQNEAQ (reference sequence). The CDR3 covers 18 residues. CDR3 amino acids: CASRIVNSGRDSYNEQFF. The CDR3 DNA sequence: TGTGCCAGCAGAATAGTCAATAGCGGGAGGGACTCCTACAATGAGCAGTTCTTC. Using reference TRBV7-9 and TRBJ2-1 for the parts outside the CDR3, the full variable domain is DTGVSQNPRHKITKRGQNVTFRCDPISEHNRLYWYRQTLGQGPEFLTYFQNEAQLEKSRLLSDRFSAERPKGSFSTLEIQRTEQGDSAMYLCASRIVNSGRDSYNEQFFGPGTRLTVL.

This clonotype was recorded many times. This sequence joins TRBV2 and TRBJ1-2, with unresolved D. The CDR3 is 13 residues long. Germline V CDR1 and CDR2: SNHLY, FYNNEI. V lost 1 base to trimming and J lost 7 bases, with 10 bases between them. CDR3 loop: CASSEVGYSGYTF. In DNA, the CDR3 is TGTGCCAGCAGTGAAGTAGGGTACAGTGGCTACACCTTC.

CDR3 residues: CASGLALGYGYTF. As DNA, the CDR3 is TGTGCCAGCGGACTGGCTCTAGGCTATGGCTACACCTTC. The chain links TRBV12-3 or TRBV12-4 to TRBJ1-2; D call uncertain. V lost 8 bases, J lost 4 bases, and 14 bases lay in between. The CDR3 covers 13 residues.